One sample yielded the 8 T cell receptor beta chains listed below, sequenced in a study of blood T cells in healthy people across ages. Primers used in a second PCR of roughly 7 to 12 cycles were a sample-barcoded 5' primer and a J-beta primer mix. From the 5' RACE reads, TCRdb called clonotypes with MiXCR, one entry per CDR3 protein. The sample contains about 830,000 distinct CDR3 sequences, 62% of which appear only once. Sequenced input: blood. The source is a man under 40 in good health.

The CDR3 DNA follows: TGTGCCAGCAGTCCCAGGACAGGGTATGGCGAGCAGTACTTC. Amino acids: CASSPRTGYGEQYF. The chain employs TRBV6-1 and TRBJ2-7; TRBD1 agrees at 8 bases. This CDR3 has 14 residues. V shed 5 bases and J 6 bases; nucleotides not matched to a gene: 9. The germline CDR1 and CDR2 sequences are MNHNS and SASEGT.

The chain recombines TRBV29-1 with TRBJ2-7; TRBD1 matches at 10 bases. The CDR3 consists of 16 residues. Germline V lookup: CDR1 SQVTM, CDR2 ANQGSEA. V was pared by 6 bases and J by 2 bases, with 13 bases of the junction left unmatched. The CDR3 reads CSVAGGQGQGTYEQYF. The CDR3 DNA is TGCAGCGTCGCTGGGGGGCAGGGACAGGGGACCTACGAGCAGTACTTC.

This chain uses TRBV5-1 with TRBJ2-3; TRBD2 matches at 7 bases. Germline V gene data show CDR1 as SGHRS and CDR2 as YFSETQ. The CDR3 consists of 17 residues. V shed 1 base, J shed 0 bases, and the junction held 8 bases outside the gene matches. CDR3 DNA sequence: TGCGCCAGCAGCTTGAGAAGGTGGGGGGGAAGCACAGATACGCAGTATTTT. It specifies CASSLRRWGGSTDTQYF.

The chain has TRBV2 and TRBJ2-7; D is possibly TRBD1 or TRBD2 (5 bases each). Per germline, CDR1 SNHLY and CDR2 FYNNEI. V gave up 2 bases and J gave up 0 bases, with 11 bases separating them. The CDR3 spans 15 residues. The CDR3 sequence is CASSEWDASSYEQYF. The CDR3, as DNA: TGTGCCAGCAGTGAATGGGACGCTAGCTCCTACGAGCAGTACTTC.

V is TRBV14 and J is TRBJ2-4, with D possibly TRBD2 on 5 matching bases. CDR1 and CDR2 from the germline V gene are SGHDN and FVKESK. This CDR3 contains 16 residues. V lost 4 bases and J lost 13, with 26 bases in between. CDR3 region: CASSLGMKRTTGEQYF. The CDR3 nucleotides read TGTGCCAGCAGCCTCGGAATGAAGAGAACAACCGGGGAGCAGTACTTC. The whole variable domain, remainder taken from reference TRBV14 and TRBJ2-4, is EAGVTQFPSHSVIEKGQTVTLRCDPISGHDNLYWYRRVMGKEIKFLLHFVKESKQDESGMPNNRFLAERTGGTYSTLKVQPAELEDSGVYFCASSLGMKRTTGEQYFGAGTRLSVL.

V gene TRBV7-9 combines with J gene TRBJ2-7, with D possibly being TRBD2 (5 bases). CDR3 length equals 14 residues. The V and J ends lost 4 bases and 3 bases respectively, with 13 bases between them. CDR1 and CDR2 from the germline V gene are SEHNR and FQNEAQ (reference sequence). CDR3 nucleotide sequence: TGTGCCAGCAGCTCTGCGAGGGTCCTCTACGAGCAGTACTTC. Its translation is CASSSARVLYEQYF.

This clonotype has more than one count but fewer than ten. The V gene is TRBV6-5, the J gene TRBJ1-2, with a weak D call TRBD1 (5 bases). The CDR3 sequence is 13 residues long. V gave up 6 bases and J gave up 4 bases, with 12 bases separating them. Germline CDR1 is MNHEY and CDR2 is SVGAGI. The CDR3 spells CASRSLGGYGYTF. The CDR3 bases are TGTGCCAGCAGATCACTGGGGGGCTATGGCTACACCTTC.

V is TRBV5-6 and J is TRBJ2-5; either TRBD1 or TRBD2 may supply D (5 bases each). The V gene's germline CDR1 is SGHDT and CDR2 YYEEEE. CDR3 size: 14 residues. V was trimmed by 0 bases and J by 4 bases, leaving 10 bases between them. In DNA form, the CDR3 reads TGTGCCAGCAGCTTGGACGGTGGGGGAGAGACCCAGTACTTC. It codes for CASSLDGGGETQYF.